This TCR beta chain was recovered during a study of T cell responses to AZD1222 COVID-19 vaccine. Study-wide findings and caveats: Spike-wide coverage was observed for vaccine-associated CD4 TCRs, with dominant responses at 160-218 and 743-854. It was only after the peak T cell response that any repertoires were sampled. Females outnumbered males among donors, who were mostly white British; clonal diversity was possibly underestimated.

As to this clone: Its specificity is not known.

The analysis combined second doses at about 4 or about 12 weeks. Germline V gene lookup returns CDR1 SGHVS and CDR2 FQNEAQ. There are 13 residues in the CDR3. V gave up 5 bases and J gave up 4 bases, with 12 bases separating them. Libraries were prepared by immunoSEQ multiplex PCR; TCRdb keeps only in-frame clonotypes and omits some of them. The sample has around 140,000 clones, roughly 86% seen once; the top ten hold 5% to 6%. The rearrangement joins TRBV7-8 to TRBJ2-7; a possible D gene is TRBD1 (5 bases). The sequencing here drew on peripheral blood, taken 28 days after the second AZD1222 dose. This TCR came from an adult who received the AZD1222 COVID-19 vaccine. CDR3 protein: CASSRQQAYEQYF. CDR3 coding DNA: TGTGCCAGCAGCAGGCAACAGGCTTACGAGCAGTACTTC.